The T cell receptor beta chain described here comes from a study of T cell responses to AZD1222 COVID-19 vaccine. The study's findings and limits: White British people made up most donors, females outnumbered males, and clonal diversity was possibly underestimated. Nearly half of spike-specific TCRs reportedly target unmutated variant regions. Regions 160-218 and 743-854 held dominance among vaccine-associated CD4 TCRs, which spanned spike.

A word on this clone: The antigen is unknown.

CDR1 is SGHRS, CDR2 YFSETQ, per germline. The germline V and J ends were trimmed by 4 bases and 1 base, with 11 bases remaining between them. This CDR3 contains 15 residues. Generated by immunoSEQ multiplex PCR, the TCRdb table keeps only in-frame clones and is missing some. This table holds around 170,000 clones, 80% to 90% found once. Researchers grouped second doses given at about 4 or about 12 weeks into one pool. The V call is TRBV5-1, the J call TRBJ2-2, with a weak D call TRBD1 (6 bases). The origin of this receptor is an adult who received the AZD1222 COVID-19 vaccine. Sequencing was performed on peripheral blood, taken 28 days after the second AZD1222 dose. CDR3 loop: CASSLLGGNTGELFF. The CDR3 DNA follows: TGCGCCAGCAGCCTGTTAGGGGGGAACACCGGGGAGCTGTTTTTT.